The 3 T cell receptor beta chains given below trace back to one sample, sequenced in a study of cytomegalovirus exposure and HLA in healthy donors. With 60 Vbeta and 13 Jbeta primers, the PCR was carried out. Sequencing used immunoSEQ multiplex PCR; TCRdb keeps in-frame clones, though not all of them. The data contain some 110,000 clones, around 78% of them singletons. The specimen sequenced was PBMCs. The receptors come from a man aged 55-75 years in good health and CMV-seropositive.

V usage is TRBV11-1 and J usage is TRBJ1-6, with TRBD1 matching over 9 bases. The junction had 0 bases not matched to a gene; V was cut back by 3 bases and J by 9 bases. CDR3 length equals 13 residues. Germline CDR1 SGHAT, CDR2 FQDESV (reference sequence). As DNA, the CDR3 is TGTGCCAGCAGCTTGGGACAGGGTTCACCCCTCCACTTT. Its translation: CASSLGQGSPLHF.

The rearrangement joins TRBV21-1 to TRBJ2-3; the tabulated D call, TRBD2, remains unverified against the DNA. TRBV21-1 is termed a pseudogene. The CDR3 is made up of 17 amino acids. The CDR3, as DNA: TGTGCCAGCAGGTCCCGGACTAGCGGGGGGGCAGCAGATACGCAGTATTTT. It specifies CASRSRTSGGAADTQYF.

The V call is TRBV11-2, the J call TRBJ2-3, with a weak D call TRBD2 (6 bases). Germline V CDR1 and CDR2: SGHAT, FQNNGV. Trimming cost V 5 bases and J 8 bases, with 29 bases left between them. This CDR3 has 18 amino acids. For the CDR3, the DNA is TGTGCCAGCAGCACAGACACCGGGACTTACGGGATAGGGGTTACGCAGTATTTT. Amino acid sequence: CASSTDTGTYGIGVTQYF.